The 16 T cell receptor beta chains reported below all come from one sample, sequenced in a study of blood T cell repertoires in COVID-19. Produced via immunoSEQ multiplex PCR; TCRdb's table is partial and in-frame only. The sample yields 95,000 to 150,000 clones, about four fifths seen once. Sequencing was performed on peripheral blood. These receptors were taken from a man aged 60 to 69 with active or convalescent COVID-19.

The V gene is TRBV7-2, the J gene TRBJ1-5; unclear D gene. The V end lost 2 bases, the J end lost 3 bases, and 5 bases lay between the germline ends. The CDR3 has 13 amino acids. Germline V CDR1 and CDR2: SGHTA, FQGNSA. The CDR3: CASSLNTNQPQHF. Written as DNA, the CDR3 is TGTGCCAGCAGCTTAAACACCAATCAGCCCCAGCATTTT.

The chain uses TRBV27 and TRBJ2-1, with TRBD2 matching 14 bases. V trimming: 3 bases; J trimming: 7 bases; junction bases outside the gene matches: 2. The CDR3 loop spans 15 amino acids. CDR1 and CDR2 from the germline V gene are MNHEY and SMNVEV (reference sequence). The DNA for the CDR3 is TGTGCCAGCAGTTTGACTAGCGGGAGGGAAAATGAGCAGTTCTTC. Translation: CASSLTSGRENEQFF.

In this sample, this clone turned up once. The chain links TRBV18 to TRBJ2-2; the match to TRBD1 covers 12 bases. CDR3 length equals 15 residues. CDR1 and CDR2 (germline): KGHSH, LQKENI. The ends lost 7 bases at V and 6 bases at J; junction bases unmatched: 6. Written as DNA, the CDR3 is TGTGCCAGCTGGTCCGGGACAGGGGGCTCCGGGGAGCTGTTTTTT. Translation: CASWSGTGGSGELFF. Full variable domain (remainder filled in from reference TRBV18 and TRBJ2-2): NAGVMQNPRHLVRRRGQEARLRCSPMKGHSHVYWYRQLPEEGLKFMVYLQKENIIDESGMPKERFSAEFPKEGPSILRIQQVVRGDSAAYFCASWSGTGGSGELFFGEGSRLTVL.

This clone has only one observation. The chain employs TRBV7-8 and TRBJ1-3; 7 nucleotides agree with TRBD1. V was clipped by 5 bases and J by 8 bases; unmatched bases: 15. CDR3 length: 16 amino acids. Germline loops: CDR1 SGHVS, CDR2 FQNEAQ. The CDR3: CASSALAGTAGHTIYF. DNA of the CDR3: TGTGCCAGCAGCGCATTAGCCGGGACAGCAGGCCACACCATATATTTT.

The count of this clone is one. This chain joins TRBV4-1 and TRBJ2-3; tentative D call: TRBD2 (6 bases). Between the trimmed V and J ends, which lost 5 bases and 0 bases, there was a span of 12 bases. The V gene's germline CDR1 is MGHRA and CDR2 YSYEKL. CDR3 size: 15 residues. Written as DNA, the CDR3 is TGCGCCAGCAGCTCACCGCGGGGCAGCACAGATACGCAGTATTTT. Translation: CASSSPRGSTDTQYF.

The chain uses TRBV30 and TRBJ2-1; 12 nucleotides match TRBD2. J gave up 7 bases and V 3 bases, and 10 bases lay outside the gene matches. Germline CDR1 GTSNPN, CDR2 SVGIG (reference sequence). There are 16 residues in the CDR3. CDR3 sequence (DNA): TGTGCCTGGAGCGATCCCGGACTAGCGGGACCAAATGAGCAGTTCTTC. Encoded protein: CAWSDPGLAGPNEQFF.

The chain has TRBV6-6 and TRBJ1-4, with D unclear. Trimming left V 4 bases short and J 5 bases short, with 5 bases between. Germline V gives CDR1 MNHNY, CDR2 SVGAGI (reference sequence). The CDR3 totals 12 residues. CDR3 sequence: CASSFLNEKLFF. The CDR3 DNA reads as TGTGCCAGCAGTTTCCTCAATGAAAAACTGTTTTTT.

This clone appeared once. V usage is TRBV19 and J usage is TRBJ1-5; the D gene is possibly TRBD1 (6 bases). With 4 bases removed from V and 8 bases from J, the gap between germline ends came to 18 bases. The germline gives CDR1 LNHDA, CDR2 SQIVND (reference sequence). CDR3 length equals 15 residues. CDR3 bases: TGTGCCAGTAGTACCACAGGGACCTCACTGGAGCCCCAGCATTTT. Amino acid sequence: CASSTTGTSLEPQHF.

The chain employs TRBV5-6 and TRBJ1-6; 7 nucleotides match TRBD1. Germline-derived CDR1 and CDR2 are SGHDT and YYEEEE. Trimming took 3 bases from V and 7 from J; bases not matched to a gene: 7. The CDR3 spans 15 residues. CDR3 nucleotide sequence: TGTGCCAGCAGCTGGGGACAGCACTTAAATTCACCCCTCCACTTT. Its translation: CASSWGQHLNSPLHF. Full variable domain (remainder filled in from reference TRBV5-6 and TRBJ1-6): DAGVTQSPTHLIKTRGQQVTLRCSPKSGHDTVSWYQQALGQGPQFIFQYYEEEERQRGNFPDRFSGHQFPNYSSELNVNALLLGDSALYLCASSWGQHLNSPLHFGNGTRLTVT.

V usage is TRBV5-4 and J usage is TRBJ2-7, with 12 bases aligning to TRBD2. This CDR3 spans 17 amino acids. Per the germline V gene, CDR1 is SGHNT and CDR2 is YYREEE (reference sequence). The V and J ends lost 3 bases and 3 bases, in that order; junction bases with no gene match: 10. The CDR3 nucleotides read TGTGCCAGCAGCTCCCCGGGACTAGCGGGCAGAAGCTACGAGCAGTACTTC. Translated: CASSSPGLAGRSYEQYF.

The rearrangement joins TRBV6-5 to TRBJ2-1; TRBD2 is a possible D gene (7 bases). Germline V lookup: CDR1 MNHEY, CDR2 SVGAGI. This CDR3 is 15 amino acids long. The V gene lost 6 bases and the J gene lost 4 bases, with 16 bases spanning the gap. CDR3 nucleotide sequence: TGTGCCAGCAGCTTTACAGGGAGGGTTTACAATGAGCAGTTCTTC. This codes for CASSFTGRVYNEQFF.

V gene TRBV12-3 or TRBV12-4 combines with J gene TRBJ2-7; no definite D call. V lost 1 base and J lost 0, with 4 bases in between. This CDR3 is built from 13 residues. The CDR3 loop is CASSLGASYEQYF. The CDR3 DNA is TGTGCCAGCAGTTTAGGCGCCTCCTACGAGCAGTACTTC.

This chain links TRBV14 with TRBJ2-2; no definite D call. V was trimmed by 1 base and J by 3 bases, leaving 12 bases between them. This CDR3 spans 16 amino acids. Germline assignment: CDR1 SGHDN and CDR2 FVKESK. CDR3 protein: CASSQVPGHYTGELFF. Written as DNA, the CDR3 is TGTGCCAGCAGCCAAGTACCTGGGCATTACACCGGGGAGCTGTTTTTT. The variable domain in full, with the rest retrieved from reference TRBV14 and TRBJ2-2, is EAGVTQFPSHSVIEKGQTVTLRCDPISGHDNLYWYRRVMGKEIKFLLHFVKESKQDESGMPNNRFLAERTGGTYSTLKVQPAELEDSGVYFCASSQVPGHYTGELFFGEGSRLTVL.

V usage is TRBV6-5 and J usage is TRBJ2-7, with D tentatively TRBD2 (5 bases). The V gene lost 7 bases and the J gene lost 5 bases, with 18 bases spanning the gap. CDR3 length equals 14 residues. Germline loops: CDR1 MNHEY, CDR2 SVGAGI. Written as DNA, the CDR3 is TGTGCCAGCACCTGGCGAGGGATGACGGACGAGCAGTACTTC. This translates into CASTWRGMTDEQYF.

The V gene is TRBV6-5, the J gene TRBJ2-5, with 9 bases identical to TRBD1. The V and J ends lost 7 bases and 5 bases, in that order; junction bases with no gene match: 8. CDR1 and CDR2 (germline): MNHEY, SVGAGI. This CDR3 spans 14 amino acids. CDR3 residues: CASTQTGGRETQYF. As DNA, the CDR3 is TGTGCCAGCACCCAAACAGGGGGCAGGGAGACCCAGTACTTC.

A remark on this clone: A read error may be the cause here, since a much bigger clone is one base away. Within the sample, other DNA sequences also encode this same CDR3. The chain combines TRBV27 with TRBJ1-5; 8 positions match TRBD1. There are 14 residues in the CDR3. J gave up 2 bases and V 3 bases, and 0 bases lay outside the gene matches. CDR1 MNHEY and CDR2 SMNVEV come from the germline V gene (reference sequence). The CDR3 region is CASSLTGGNQPQHF. CDR3 DNA sequence: TGTGCCAGCAGTTTGACAGGGGGCAATCAGCCCCAGCATTTT.